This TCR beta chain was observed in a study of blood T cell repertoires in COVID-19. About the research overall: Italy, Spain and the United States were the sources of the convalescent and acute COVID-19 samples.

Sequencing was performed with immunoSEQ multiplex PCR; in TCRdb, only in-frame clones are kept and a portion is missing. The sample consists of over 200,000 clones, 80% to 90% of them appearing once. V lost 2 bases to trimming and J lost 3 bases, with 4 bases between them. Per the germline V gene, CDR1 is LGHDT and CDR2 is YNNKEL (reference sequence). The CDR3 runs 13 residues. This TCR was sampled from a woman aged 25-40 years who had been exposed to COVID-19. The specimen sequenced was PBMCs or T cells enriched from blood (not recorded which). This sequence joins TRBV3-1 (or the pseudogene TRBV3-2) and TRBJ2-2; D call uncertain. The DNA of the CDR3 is TGTGCCAGCAGCCAAACTCACACCGGGGAGCTGTTTTTT. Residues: CASSQTHTGELFF.